These 20 T cell receptor beta chains were sequenced from one sample in a study of Ad26.COV2.S vaccination and SARS-CoV-2 variants. Sequenced by immunoSEQ multiplex PCR; TCRdb stores in-frame clones only, minus some. The sample lists a few hundred thousand clones, about nine tenths occurring once. As for treatment: around 19 received Ad26.COV2.S at low or high dose, single or two shots; roughly 5 received placebo; per-sample allocation not given. At day 63 after the first vaccine or placebo injection, samples were drawn. The specimen comprised peripheral blood, sampled in a trial of Ad26.COV2.S vaccine versus placebo. The receptor set was obtained from a person aged 18-60 years who received the Ad26.COV2.S COVID-19 vaccine or a placebo.

The chain links TRBV2 to TRBJ1-1, with TRBD1 identical over 10 bases. The CDR3 is 14 amino acids. Germline V gene lookup returns CDR1 SNHLY and CDR2 FYNNEI. V lost 4 bases, J lost 4 bases, and 3 bases stayed unmatched. CDR3 sequence: CASSGQGAGTEAFF. The CDR3 DNA reads TGTGCCAGCAGTGGACAGGGGGCGGGCACTGAAGCTTTCTTT.

The gene calls are TRBV20-1 and TRBJ2-5; D unclear. The CDR3 runs to 11 residues. The germline V and J ends were trimmed by 6 bases and 2 bases, with 7 bases remaining between them. The germline gives CDR1 DFQATT, CDR2 SNEGSKA (reference sequence). CDR3 DNA sequence: TGCAGTGCCCAAACACAAGAGACCCAGTACTTC. It codes for CSAQTQETQYF.

V gene TRBV19 combines with J gene TRBJ1-1; no reliable D call. The CDR3 covers 16 residues. CDR1 and CDR2 from the germline V gene are LNHDA and SQIVND (reference sequence). Trimming stripped 5 bases from V and 0 bases from J, with 16 bases between. CDR3 DNA: TGTGCCAGTAGTGCCCTCATAGTCGTAATGAACACTGAAGCTTTCTTT. Protein: CASSALIVVMNTEAFF.

CDR3 bases: TGTGCCACCAGTGATGCCGGGACAGGGCTGGGAGATACGCAGTATTTT. Translating gives CATSDAGTGLGDTQYF. The rearrangement joins TRBV24-1 to TRBJ2-3, with 9 bases fitting TRBD1. CDR3 length equals 16 residues. The V gene end was trimmed by 3 bases and the J gene end by 5 bases; junction bases not matched to a gene: 8. CDR1 and CDR2 (germline): KGHDR, SFDVKD.

V is TRBV5-6 and J is TRBJ2-5; 7 nucleotides line up with TRBD2. V shed 5 bases, J shed 4 bases, and the junction held 11 bases outside the gene matches. The germline gives CDR1 SGHDT, CDR2 YYEEEE. The CDR3 extends over 15 amino acids. CDR3 bases: TGTGCCAGCAGACCCCCTCCGGGGGGATCAGAGACCCAGTACTTC. Translating it yields CASRPPPGGSETQYF. Full variable domain (remainder filled in from reference TRBV5-6 and TRBJ2-5): DAGVTQSPTHLIKTRGQQVTLRCSPKSGHDTVSWYQQALGQGPQFIFQYYEEEERQRGNFPDRFSGHQFPNYSSELNVNALLLGDSALYLCASRPPPGGSETQYFGPGTRLLVL.

This clone was detected once. CDR3 amino acids: CASRPAGGHQETQYF. The CDR3 coding sequence is TGTGCCAGCAGACCAGCGGGGGGGCACCAAGAGACCCAGTACTTC. The gene calls are TRBV27 and TRBJ2-5; TRBD2 agrees at 10 bases. Germline-derived CDR1 and CDR2 are MNHEY and SMNVEV (reference sequence). With 6 bases clipped from V and 0 bases from J, the junction kept 4 bases outside the gene matches. There are 15 residues in the CDR3.

This clone has just one count. The rearrangement joins TRBV29-1 to TRBJ1-1, with D perhaps TRBD1 (5 bases). Trimming shortened V by 7 bases and J by 3 bases, and 18 bases separated the two germline ends. The CDR3 is 14 residues long. Germline CDR1 and CDR2: SQVTM and ANQGSEA. Here the CDR3 reads CSAADQGSDTEAFF. CDR3 bases: TGCAGCGCTGCGGACCAGGGAAGCGACACTGAAGCTTTCTTT. The full variable domain, in which reference TRBV29-1 and TRBJ1-1 provide the parts outside the CDR3, is SAVISQKPSRDICQRGTSLTIQCQVDSQVTMMFWYRQQPGQSLTLIATANQGSEATYESGFVIDKFPISRPNLTFSTLTVSNMSPEDSSIYLCSAADQGSDTEAFFGQGTRLTVV.

This clone was counted once. This rearrangement joins TRBV4-3 to TRBJ2-2, with 7 bases lining up with TRBD2. V shed 0 bases, J shed 5 bases, and the junction held 9 bases outside the gene matches. The CDR3 has 17 amino acids. Per the germline V gene, CDR1 is LGHNA and CDR2 is YSLEER. This chain's CDR3 is CASSQEGSGVRTGELFF. In nucleotides, the CDR3 is TGCGCCAGCAGCCAAGAGGGGAGCGGGGTTAGGACCGGGGAGCTGTTTTTT.

This clone was detected once. V gene TRBV5-1 combines with J gene TRBJ2-6; a possible D gene is TRBD2 (5 bases). This CDR3 is built from 16 residues. Germline V gene sequence: CDR1 SGHRS, CDR2 YFSETQ. The germline V and J ends were trimmed by 3 bases and 2 bases, with 12 bases remaining between them. The CDR3 protein is CASSSWTAPGANVLTF. CDR3 DNA: TGCGCCAGCAGCTCCTGGACTGCACCTGGGGCCAACGTCCTGACTTTC.

The genes are TRBV4-3 and TRBJ1-2; 7 bases line up with TRBD1. V gave up 1 base and J gave up 5 bases; unmatched junction bases: 10. The CDR3 has 16 residues. Germline lookup yields CDR1 LGHNA and CDR2 YSLEER. The CDR3 loop is CASSQVKGATGYGYTF. Here the CDR3 DNA reads TGCGCCAGCAGCCAAGTAAAGGGGGCGACTGGGTATGGCTACACCTTC.

With regard to this clone: The sample carries other DNA sequences with the same CDR3. The CDR3 here is CASSQDLDREAFF. The CDR3, as DNA: TGCGCCAGCAGCCAAGACCTGGACAGGGAAGCTTTCTTT. The chain uses TRBV4-3 and TRBJ1-1, with 7 bases fitting TRBD1. This CDR3 has 13 amino acids. V lost 0 bases to trimming and J lost 8 bases; unmatched junction nucleotides: 3. Per germline, CDR1 LGHNA and CDR2 YSLEER.

This rearrangement joins TRBV19 to TRBJ1-3; no reliable D call. Germline lookup yields CDR1 LNHDA and CDR2 SQIVND (reference sequence). This CDR3 region has 16 residues. V lost 1 base, J lost 2 bases, and 12 bases lay in between. The DNA for the CDR3 is TGTGCCAGTAGTATAGGGCCCGGAGGAACTGGAAACACCATATATTTT. Protein product: CASSIGPGGTGNTIYF.

CDR3 sequence reads: CASSLAYGTFQSDYGYTF. CDR3 DNA sequence: TGCGCCAGCAGCTTGGCCTACGGAACATTCCAGTCGGACTATGGCTACACCTTC. The V gene is TRBV5-1, the J gene TRBJ1-2; the D is unclear. Germline CDR1 is SGHRS and CDR2 is YFSETQ. Deletions cut 0 bases from V and 3 bases from J, with 21 bases between. CDR3 size: 18 residues.

V gene TRBV6-5 combines with J gene TRBJ2-7; possibly TRBD1 for D (5 bases). Trimming left V 5 bases short and J 5 bases short, with 16 bases between. Germline loops: CDR1 MNHEY, CDR2 SVGAGI. The CDR3 consists of 14 residues. The CDR3 reads CASSPWGRLNEQYF. The CDR3 DNA follows: TGTGCCAGCAGTCCCTGGGGCAGATTAAACGAGCAGTACTTC.

This chain connects TRBV7-9 to TRBJ2-7; weak D call: TRBD1 (6 bases). The CDR3 runs to 17 residues. The V gene's germline CDR1 is SEHNR and CDR2 FQNEAQ (reference sequence). With 3 bases removed from V and 0 bases from J, the gap between germline ends came to 18 bases. The CDR3 DNA is TGTGCCAGCAGCTTGGACGCCGGGACATATTTCTCCTACGAGCAGTACTTC. It specifies CASSLDAGTYFSYEQYF.

The V call is TRBV9, the J call TRBJ2-3; D is possibly TRBD1 (6 bases). The CDR3 runs to 15 residues. CDR1 is SGDLS, CDR2 YYNGEE, per germline. The germline V and J ends were trimmed by 6 bases and 0 bases, with 14 bases remaining between them. The CDR3 DNA follows: TGTGCCAGCACCCTTTGGGGGCTTAGCACAGATACGCAGTATTTT. It encodes CASTLWGLSTDTQYF.

The chain couples TRBV2 to TRBJ1-4; possible D gene TRBD1, 5 bases. CDR1 and CDR2 from the germline V gene are SNHLY and FYNNEI. V was clipped by 8 bases and J by 8 bases, with 15 bases between them. The CDR3 is made up of 13 amino acids. CDR3 region: CASGTPRGEKLFF. The CDR3 coding sequence is TGTGCCAGCGGGACTCCCCGTGGAGAAAAACTGTTTTTT.

This rearrangement joins TRBV6-5 to TRBJ2-7; D gene unclear. Trimming removed 0 bases from V and 0 bases from J, with 9 bases in between. The CDR3 runs 15 residues. CDR1 and CDR2 (germline): MNHEY, SVGAGI. DNA for the CDR3: TGTGCCAGCAGTTACTCACTACGGAGCTCCTACGAGCAGTACTTC. Residues: CASSYSLRSSYEQYF.

The CDR3 nucleotides read TGTGCCAGCAGTTCCACCCCATCGAATACGCAGTATTTT. The encoded protein is CASSSTPSNTQYF. V usage is TRBV27 and J usage is TRBJ2-3; D ambiguous. CDR3 length: 13 amino acids. Trimming left V 4 bases short and J 7 bases short, with 12 bases between. Per germline, CDR1 MNHEY and CDR2 SMNVEV (reference sequence).

This chain joins TRBV6-2 or TRBV6-3 and TRBJ2-2, with no clear D. The CDR3 totals 14 residues. Per the germline V gene, CDR1 is MNHEY and CDR2 is SVGEGT. V was pared by 2 bases and J by 7 bases, with 11 bases between. CDR3 in DNA: TGTGCCAGCAGTTACGGTGTGCTGGTCGGGGAGCTGTTTTTT. This translates into CASSYGVLVGELFF.